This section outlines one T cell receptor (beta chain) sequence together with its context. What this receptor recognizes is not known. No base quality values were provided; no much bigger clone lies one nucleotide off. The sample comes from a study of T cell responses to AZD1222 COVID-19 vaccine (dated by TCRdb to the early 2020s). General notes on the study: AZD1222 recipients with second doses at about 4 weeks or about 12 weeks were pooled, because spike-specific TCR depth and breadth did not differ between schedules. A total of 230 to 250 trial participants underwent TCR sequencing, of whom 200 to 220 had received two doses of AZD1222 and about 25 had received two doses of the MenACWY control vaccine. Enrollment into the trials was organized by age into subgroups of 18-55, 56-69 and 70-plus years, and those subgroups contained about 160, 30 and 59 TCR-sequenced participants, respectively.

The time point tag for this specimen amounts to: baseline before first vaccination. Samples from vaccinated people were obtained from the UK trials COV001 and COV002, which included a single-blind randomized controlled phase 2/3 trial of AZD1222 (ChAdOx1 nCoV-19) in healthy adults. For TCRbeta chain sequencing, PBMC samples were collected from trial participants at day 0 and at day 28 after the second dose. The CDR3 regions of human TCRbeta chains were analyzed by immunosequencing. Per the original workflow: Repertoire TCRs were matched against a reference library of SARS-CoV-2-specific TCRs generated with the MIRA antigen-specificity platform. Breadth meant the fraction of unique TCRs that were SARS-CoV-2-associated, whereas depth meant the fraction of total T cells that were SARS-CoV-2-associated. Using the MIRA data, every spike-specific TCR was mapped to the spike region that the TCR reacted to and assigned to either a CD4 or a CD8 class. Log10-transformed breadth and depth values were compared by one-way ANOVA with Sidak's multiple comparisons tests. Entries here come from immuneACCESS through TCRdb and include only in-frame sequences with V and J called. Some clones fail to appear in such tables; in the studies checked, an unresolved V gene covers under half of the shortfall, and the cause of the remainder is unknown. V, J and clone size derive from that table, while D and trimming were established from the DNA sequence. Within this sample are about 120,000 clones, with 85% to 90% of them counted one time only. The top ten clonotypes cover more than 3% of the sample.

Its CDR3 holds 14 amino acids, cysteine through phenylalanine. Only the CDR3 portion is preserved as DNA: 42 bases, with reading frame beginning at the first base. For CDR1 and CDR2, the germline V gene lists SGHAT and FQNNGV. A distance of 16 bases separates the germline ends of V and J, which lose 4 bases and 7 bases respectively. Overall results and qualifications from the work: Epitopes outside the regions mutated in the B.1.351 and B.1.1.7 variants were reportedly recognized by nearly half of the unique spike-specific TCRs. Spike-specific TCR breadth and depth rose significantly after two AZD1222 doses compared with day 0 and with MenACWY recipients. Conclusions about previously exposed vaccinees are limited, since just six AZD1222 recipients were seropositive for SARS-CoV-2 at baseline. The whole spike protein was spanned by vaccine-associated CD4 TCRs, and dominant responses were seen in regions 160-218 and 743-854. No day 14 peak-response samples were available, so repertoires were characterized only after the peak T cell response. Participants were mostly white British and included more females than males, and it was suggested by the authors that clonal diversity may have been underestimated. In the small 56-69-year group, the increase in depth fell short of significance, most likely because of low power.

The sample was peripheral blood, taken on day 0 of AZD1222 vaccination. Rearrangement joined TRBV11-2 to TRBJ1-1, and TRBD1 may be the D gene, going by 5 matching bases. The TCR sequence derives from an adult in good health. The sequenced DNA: TGTGCCAGCAGCTCGCCGGGACGTAACCTTGAAGCTTTCTTT. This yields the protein CASSSPGRNLEAFF.